What follows are 9 T cell receptor beta chains derived from one specimen sequenced in a study of blood T cell repertoires in COVID-19. Assay: immunoSEQ multiplex PCR; the TCRdb copy retains only in-frame clones and omits some. In the table there are 230,000 or so clones, about 88% of which are singletons. Sequencing was performed on PBMCs or T cells enriched from blood (not recorded which). The receptors were gathered from a woman in her 50s who had been exposed to COVID-19.

The chain carries TRBV9 and TRBJ2-1; TRBD2 is a possible D gene (5 bases). Germline V gene sequence: CDR1 SGDLS, CDR2 YYNGEE. CDR3 length: 16 residues. Trimming stripped 4 bases from V and 2 bases from J, with 16 bases between. This CDR3 reads CASSPPPSSPYNEQFF. Here the CDR3 DNA reads TGTGCCAGCAGCCCCCCTCCTAGCTCTCCCTACAATGAGCAGTTCTTC.

This chain connects TRBV14 to TRBJ2-7; TRBD1 aligns across 10 bases. The CDR3 is made up of 15 amino acids. Germline values: CDR1 SGHDN, CDR2 FVKESK. Germline trimming cut 4 bases from V and 3 bases from J; bases unmatched to any gene: 6. The CDR3 DNA reads as TGTGCCAGCAGCCGTCCCGGGACAGGGGTCTACGAGCAGTACTTC. Amino acids: CASSRPGTGVYEQYF.

The chain uses TRBV5-1 and TRBJ2-2; D remains ambiguous. Trimming pared 4 bases from V and 6 bases from J, leaving 7 bases between. Germline loops: CDR1 SGHRS, CDR2 YFSETQ. The CDR3 is 12 amino acids. CDR3 in DNA: TGCGCCAGCAGCGCTGCGCCCGGGGAGCTGTTTTTT. Translated: CASSAAPGELFF.

The chain recombines TRBV5-6 with TRBJ2-5, with D uncertain. Germline V gives CDR1 SGHDT, CDR2 YYEEEE. The CDR3 has 10 residues. Trimming removed 4 bases at V and 4 bases at J, with 2 bases between. CDR3 sequence reads: CASSLETQYF. The CDR3 DNA is TGTGCCAGCAGCCTAGAGACCCAGTACTTC. The variable domain in full, completed from reference TRBV5-6 and TRBJ2-5, reads DAGVTQSPTHLIKTRGQQVTLRCSPKSGHDTVSWYQQALGQGPQFIFQYYEEEERQRGNFPDRFSGHQFPNYSSELNVNALLLGDSALYLCASSLETQYFGPGTRLLVL.

V gene TRBV7-9 combines with J gene TRBJ1-1; 8 bases map to TRBD1. The ends lost 6 bases at V and 3 bases at J; junction bases unmatched: 9. This CDR3 has 15 residues. CDR1 and CDR2 from the germline V gene are SEHNR and FQNEAQ (reference sequence). The CDR3 spells CASRYSGGEDTEAFF. The CDR3 nucleotides are TGTGCCAGCAGGTATTCAGGGGGCGAGGACACTGAAGCTTTCTTT.

The V call is TRBV11-2, the J call TRBJ2-2, with D maybe TRBD2 (5 bases). Trimming pared 4 bases from V and 3 bases from J, leaving 6 bases between. This CDR3 region has 13 residues. In germline, CDR1 is SGHAT, CDR2 FQNNGV. CDR3 DNA sequence: TGTGCCAGCAGCTCGGGATACACCGGGGAGCTGTTTTTT. Its protein is CASSSGYTGELFF.

The V gene is TRBV4-2, the J gene TRBJ1-3; D is unresolved. The CDR3 contains 17 residues. Germline V gene lookup returns CDR1 LGHNA and CDR2 YNFKEQ. V was trimmed by 0 bases and J by 0 bases, leaving 12 bases between them. The CDR3 DNA sequence: TGTGCCAGCAGCCAAGATAAGTCCACGAGCTCTGGAAACACCATATATTTT. This encodes CASSQDKSTSSGNTIYF.

The rearrangement links TRBV6-5 to TRBJ1-6; 8 bases map to TRBD1. CDR3 size: 14 residues. The V and J ends lost 8 bases and 6 bases, in that order; junction bases with no gene match: 6. Germline V gene data show CDR1 as MNHEY and CDR2 as SVGAGI. The CDR3 bases are TGTGCCAGCGATTTAGGACAGGGTAATTCACCCCTCCACTTT. It codes for CASDLGQGNSPLHF.

V is TRBV6-6 and J is TRBJ1-2, with D perhaps matching TRBD1 (6 bases). From germline, CDR1 is MNHNY and CDR2 SVGAGI (reference sequence). Trimming cost V 4 bases and J 8 bases, with 20 bases left between them. The CDR3 has 15 residues. Here the CDR3 reads CASSSSEGQRGGYTF. The DNA for the CDR3 is TGTGCCAGCAGTTCCTCAGAGGGACAAAGAGGAGGCTACACCTTC.